Presented here are 26 T cell receptor beta chains from one specimen sequenced in a study of blood T cell repertoires in COVID-19. Sequenced by immunoSEQ multiplex PCR; TCRdb stores in-frame clones only, minus some. Of around 190,000 clones listed, more than 70% are singletons. Specimen: peripheral blood. The receptors were sampled from a man aged 50 to 59 with COVID-19, enrolled during active disease.

The chain couples TRBV10-3 to TRBJ1-1; perhaps TRBD1 as D (6 bases). Trimming left V 10 bases short and J 7 bases short, with 16 bases between. CDR1 is ENHRY, CDR2 SYGVKD, per germline. The CDR3 covers 12 residues. CDR3 coding DNA: TGTGCCACCCGACAGGAGGTCGGTGAAGCTTTCTTT. It yields the protein CATRQEVGEAFF.

The chain is built from TRBV5-1 and TRBJ1-3, with 7 bases that match TRBD1. Germline CDR1 is SGHRS and CDR2 is YFSETQ. The V gene end was trimmed by 0 bases and the J gene end by 4 bases; junction bases not matched to a gene: 7. The CDR3 consists of 16 residues. The CDR3 reads CASSLGQGGYGNTIYF. CDR3 DNA sequence: TGCGCCAGCAGCTTGGGACAGGGAGGTTACGGAAACACCATATATTTT.

This chain uses TRBV5-4 with TRBJ2-7; a possible D gene is TRBD1 (5 bases). Deletions cut 2 bases from V and 6 bases from J, with 15 bases between. CDR1 and CDR2 (germline): SGHNT, YYREEE (reference sequence). This CDR3 is built from 14 residues. As DNA, the CDR3 is TGTGCCAGCAGCTTTCCAGGGTCTCCTCTCGAGCAGTACTTC. As protein: CASSFPGSPLEQYF.

V usage is TRBV19 and J usage is TRBJ1-5; tentative D call: TRBD1 (5 bases). Germline V lookup: CDR1 LNHDA, CDR2 SQIVND (reference sequence). Trimming stripped 4 bases from V and 11 bases from J, with 15 bases between. The CDR3 length is 13 residues. The CDR3 region is CASSSDWTRAQHF. The CDR3 DNA sequence: TGTGCCAGTAGTAGCGACTGGACAAGAGCCCAGCATTTT.

The V and J genes are TRBV27 and TRBJ2-7, with 10 bases fitting TRBD2. Germline V CDR1 and CDR2: MNHEY, SMNVEV (reference sequence). CDR3 length: 16 amino acids. The ends lost 0 bases at V and 3 bases at J; junction bases unmatched: 5. CDR3 in amino acids: CASSLSSGLAIYEQYF. Here the CDR3 DNA reads TGTGCCAGCAGTTTATCGTCGGGACTAGCGATCTACGAGCAGTACTTC.

The chain carries TRBV9 and TRBJ1-6, with D possibly matching TRBD1 (5 bases). CDR3 length equals 13 residues. With 3 bases removed from V and 7 bases from J, the gap between germline ends came to 8 bases. Germline V gene data show CDR1 as SGDLS and CDR2 as YYNGEE. The CDR3 sequence: CASSGQINSPLHF. Written as DNA, the CDR3 is TGTGCCAGCAGCGGACAGATCAATTCACCCCTCCACTTT.

In this sample, this clone turned up a few times. The chain uses TRBV24-1 and TRBJ2-1; a weak D match, TRBD2 (6 bases). The germline V gene has CDR1 KGHDR and CDR2 SFDVKD. The CDR3 has 17 amino acids. Trimming took off 3 bases at V and 7 bases at J, with 21 bases between the two ends. The CDR3 nucleotides are TGTGCCACCAGTGATACCGGGGGTGTGGGATCCAGGAATGAGCAGTTCTTC. Its translation: CATSDTGGVGSRNEQFF.

The chain is built from TRBV18 and TRBJ2-7; D perhaps matches TRBD2 (5 bases). The germline gives CDR1 KGHSH, CDR2 LQKENI. CDR3 length: 15 amino acids. The germline V and J ends were trimmed by 6 bases and 0 bases, with 15 bases remaining between them. This chain's CDR3 is CASSHGRGYSYEQYF. The CDR3 nucleotides read TGTGCCAGCTCGCATGGGAGAGGGTACTCCTACGAGCAGTACTTC.

The chain combines TRBV6-6 with TRBJ1-1, with 8 bases aligning to TRBD1. The CDR3 is made up of 15 amino acids. V lost 5 bases and J lost 5; bases outside the gene matches: 10. Germline V gene sequence: CDR1 MNHNY, CDR2 SVGAGI (reference sequence). CDR3 DNA sequence: TGTGCCAGCAGTACGCAGGGGGCCTCGGGAACTGAAGCTTTCTTT. This codes for CASSTQGASGTEAFF.

Turning to this clone: Other DNA sequences within the sample encode an identical CDR3. This sequence joins TRBV5-1 and TRBJ2-1; the match to TRBD2 covers 7 bases. The ends lost 4 bases at V and 2 bases at J; junction bases unmatched: 3. The CDR3 has 14 residues. The germline V gene has CDR1 SGHRS and CDR2 YFSETQ. This CDR3 is CASSRGLTYNEQFF. Here the CDR3 DNA reads TGCGCCAGCAGCAGGGGACTAACCTACAATGAGCAGTTCTTC.

The chain carries TRBV19 and TRBJ2-1; 12 nucleotides match TRBD2. Trimming removed 4 bases from V and 6 bases from J; junction bases left unmatched: 1. The germline gives CDR1 LNHDA, CDR2 SQIVND (reference sequence). This CDR3 contains 14 residues. The CDR3 region is CASSKLAGGNEQFF. The CDR3 region has the DNA TGTGCCAGTAGTAAACTAGCGGGAGGCAATGAGCAGTTCTTC.

V is TRBV15 and J is TRBJ2-7; 10 bases align to TRBD1. This CDR3 spans 14 amino acids. The J segment lost 6 bases and the V segment lost 5 bases, leaving 7 bases of the junction unmatched. The germline V gene has CDR1 LNHNV and CDR2 YYDKDF (reference sequence). CDR3 DNA sequence: TGTGCCACCAGCCAGGGACAGGGGACTGGCGAGCAGTACTTC. It encodes CATSQGQGTGEQYF.

The V call is TRBV3-1 (or the pseudogene TRBV3-2), the J call TRBJ1-2, with TRBD1 matching 7 bases. CDR1 is LGHDT, CDR2 YNNKEL, per germline (reference sequence). J was trimmed by 0 bases and V by 2 bases; bases with no gene match: 3. This CDR3 spans 15 amino acids. CDR3 DNA: TGTGCCAGCAGCCAAACAGGGGTTTCTAACTATGGCTACACCTTC. Translation gives CASSQTGVSNYGYTF.

As DNA, the CDR3 is TGCAGCGTTGGGTACAGGGAAGATGGCTACACCTTC. It translates to CSVGYREDGYTF. The chain employs TRBV29-1 and TRBJ1-2; D possibly corresponds to TRBD1 (6 bases). Germline CDR1 SQVTM, CDR2 ANQGSEA. The germline V and J ends were trimmed by 4 bases and 6 bases, with 12 bases remaining between them. The CDR3 runs 12 residues. Full variable domain (rest looked up from reference TRBV29-1 and TRBJ1-2): SAVISQKPSRDICQRGTSLTIQCQVDSQVTMMFWYRQQPGQSLTLIATANQGSEATYESGFVIDKFPISRPNLTFSTLTVSNMSPEDSSIYLCSVGYREDGYTFGSGTRLTVV.

The chain has TRBV18 and TRBJ2-7, with D perhaps TRBD2 (6 bases). This CDR3 is 13 amino acids long. Germline CDR1 KGHSH, CDR2 LQKENI. The V end was cut by 6 bases, the J end by 3 bases, with 12 bases between. In DNA form, the CDR3 reads TGTGCCAGCTCCCCGGGACTGCTCTACGAGCAGTACTTC. Translated: CASSPGLLYEQYF.

The chain uses TRBV24-1 and TRBJ2-2, with 10 bases fitting TRBD1. Per the germline V gene, CDR1 is KGHDR and CDR2 is SFDVKD. The CDR3 contains 18 residues. V shed 2 bases, J shed 0 bases, and the junction held 5 bases outside the gene matches. In nucleotides, the CDR3 is TGTGCCACCAGTGATTCGACAGGGGGCTACGCGAACACCGGGGAGCTGTTTTTT. It translates to CATSDSTGGYANTGELFF.

This chain joins TRBV19 and TRBJ2-7, with TRBD1 identical over 9 bases. Looked up from germline, CDR1 is LNHDA and CDR2 is SQIVND (reference sequence). CDR3 size: 14 residues. V dropped 5 bases and J dropped 2; count of bases not matched to a gene: 4. The chain's CDR3 is CASSPGQGTYEQYF. The CDR3 DNA is TGTGCCAGTAGTCCGGGACAGGGAACCTACGAGCAGTACTTC.

The V and J genes are TRBV15 and TRBJ2-1; 9 nucleotides line up with TRBD2. This CDR3 has 15 amino acids. In germline, CDR1 is LNHNV, CDR2 YYDKDF (reference sequence). V lost 1 base to trimming and J lost 4 bases; unmatched junction nucleotides: 2. This chain's CDR3 is CATSRGREGYNEQFF. In nucleotides, the CDR3 is TGTGCCACCAGCAGAGGGCGGGAGGGGTACAATGAGCAGTTCTTC.

This clone showed up just once. The chain carries TRBV12-3 or TRBV12-4 and TRBJ1-6; 7 bases are shared with TRBD1. V shed 6 bases, J shed 8 bases, and the junction held 4 bases outside the gene matches. The CDR3 consists of 13 residues. The DNA of the CDR3 is TGTGCCAGCAGCCTAGACAGGGATTCACCCCTCCACTTT. It is translated as CASSLDRDSPLHF.

The J gene is TRBJ1-4, the V gene TRBV19, with 7 bases identical to TRBD1. The CDR3 consists of 17 residues. Looked up from germline, CDR1 is LNHDA and CDR2 is SQIVND (reference sequence). Unmatched junction bases numbered 8, after V lost 4 bases and J lost 0 bases. The CDR3 DNA is TGTGCCAGTAGTAGAAGGGGACAGCGAACAACTAATGAAAAACTGTTTTTT. This gives the protein CASSRRGQRTTNEKLFF.

The chain is built from TRBV5-1 and TRBJ1-4; perhaps TRBD1 as D (5 bases). The CDR3 extends over 15 amino acids. Trimming took off 0 bases at V and 10 bases at J, with 16 bases between the two ends. Per germline, CDR1 SGHRS and CDR2 YFSETQ. The CDR3 DNA sequence: TGCGCCAGCAGCTTGGCCCGGACCGCGGGGGGAAAACTGTTTTTT. This gives the protein CASSLARTAGGKLFF.

V usage is TRBV15 and J usage is TRBJ2-1, with 9 positions matching TRBD1. The germline gives CDR1 LNHNV, CDR2 YYDKDF (reference sequence). This CDR3 region has 16 residues. Trimming removed 0 bases from V and 6 bases from J; junction bases left unmatched: 6. The CDR3 nucleotides read TGTGCCACCAGCAGAGATCTGGCGGGACAGGGCAATGAGCAGTTCTTC. Protein sequence: CATSRDLAGQGNEQFF.

J is TRBJ2-7 and V is TRBV7-3; possible D gene TRBD2, 6 bases. Germline CDR1 is SGHTA and CDR2 is FQGTGA. V lost 6 bases to trimming and J lost 5 bases, with 17 bases between them. The CDR3 has 14 amino acids. The CDR3 loop reads CASSLGGSAHEQYF. In DNA form, the CDR3 reads TGTGCCAGCAGTCTCGGAGGGAGTGCCCACGAGCAGTACTTC.

This clone was counted between two and nine times. The V and J genes are TRBV5-6 and TRBJ1-1, with D perhaps matching TRBD1 (5 bases). This CDR3 comprises 14 residues. The V end lost 0 bases, the J end lost 5 bases, and 11 bases lay between the germline ends. The V gene's germline CDR1 is SGHDT and CDR2 YYEEEE. The CDR3 DNA reads as TGTGCCAGCAGCTTGGAGGGCGGGGGTACTGAAGCTTTCTTT. Amino acids: CASSLEGGGTEAFF.

The J gene is TRBJ2-7, the V gene TRBV18, with 7 bases lining up with TRBD2. The CDR3 totals 16 residues. V was clipped by 0 bases and J by 3 bases; unmatched bases: 8. Germline CDR1 and CDR2: KGHSH and LQKENI. CDR3: CASSPPPPGGIYEQYF. The CDR3 DNA follows: TGTGCCAGCTCACCACCGCCCCCGGGGGGAATCTACGAGCAGTACTTC.

The chain is built from TRBV2 and TRBJ2-7; TRBD1 is a possible D gene (6 bases). The V gene's germline CDR1 is SNHLY and CDR2 FYNNEI. Trimming removed 7 bases from V and 3 bases from J, with 13 bases in between. The CDR3 consists of 13 residues. The CDR3 reads CASMLQGNYEQYF. CDR3 in DNA: TGTGCCAGCATGTTACAGGGTAACTACGAGCAGTACTTC.